The 21 T cell receptor beta chains given below trace back to one sample, sequenced in a study of blood T cells in healthy people across ages. Then a second PCR, running about 6 to 12 cycles, was carried out with a sample-barcoded 5' primer and a J-beta primer mix. From the 5' RACE reads, TCRdb called clonotypes with MiXCR, one entry per CDR3 protein. The sample has some 1.5 million distinct CDR3 sequences; roughly 28% are singletons. Sample: blood. The receptors shown here come from a woman aged 25 to 39 in good health.

The chain links TRBV20-1 to TRBJ1-5; TRBD1 agrees at 8 bases. The CDR3 is made up of 14 amino acids. Germline CDR1 DFQATT, CDR2 SNEGSKA (reference sequence). The J segment lost 9 bases and the V segment lost 4 bases, leaving 11 bases of the junction unmatched. The CDR3 region has the DNA TGCAGTGCTACAGGACAGGGAAGAGTTACGCCCCAGCATTTT. Encoded protein: CSATGQGRVTPQHF.

J is TRBJ2-7 and V is TRBV7-2; D gene uncertain. The germline V gene has CDR1 SGHTA and CDR2 FQGNSA. The ends were cut back, 3 bases at V and 5 bases at J, with 14 bases in the middle. This CDR3 is built from 14 residues. The CDR3 region is CASSFQLKAHEQYF. The CDR3 DNA is TGTGCCAGCAGCTTTCAACTAAAGGCCCACGAGCAGTACTTC.

This chain connects TRBV18 to TRBJ2-3; D gene uncertain. This CDR3 is built from 16 residues. V lost 4 bases and J 2 bases, leaving 16 bases between the germline ends. From germline, CDR1 is KGHSH and CDR2 LQKENI. The CDR3 sequence is CASSLASAPLTDTQYF. CDR3 bases: TGTGCCAGCTCACTCGCGTCTGCGCCTCTCACAGATACGCAGTATTTT.

The rearrangement uses TRBV3-1 and TRBJ1-2; D remains ambiguous. V was clipped by 0 bases and J by 5 bases, with 10 bases between them. The germline V gene has CDR1 LGHDT and CDR2 YNNKEL (reference sequence). The CDR3 loop spans 14 amino acids. The CDR3 nucleotides read TGTGCCAGCAGCCAAGATGGTCGGACTTATGGCTACACCTTC. Translating gives CASSQDGRTYGYTF. Full variable domain (outside the CDR3, taken from reference TRBV3-1 and TRBJ1-2): DTAVSQTPKYLVTQMGNDKSIKCEQNLGHDTMYWYKQDSKKFLKIMFSYNNKELIINETVPNRFSPKSPDKAHLNLHINSLELGDSAVYFCASSQDGRTYGYTFGSGTRLTVV.

Only a few counts were recorded for this clonotype. This chain uses TRBV12-3 or TRBV12-4 with TRBJ1-4; D is uncertain. CDR3 length: 13 residues. V lost 5 bases, J lost 4 bases, and 8 bases lay in between. CDR3 DNA: TGTGCCAGCAGTGACGGCGTTAATGAAAAACTGTTTTTT. It translates to CASSDGVNEKLFF.

The V gene is TRBV14, the J gene TRBJ2-7; TRBD2 is a possible D gene (5 bases). The V end was cut by 4 bases, the J end by 2 bases, with 15 bases between. This CDR3 contains 15 residues. CDR1 is SGHDN and CDR2 is FVKESK in the germline V gene. The CDR3 sequence is CASSPAPAGPYEQYF. In DNA form, the CDR3 reads TGTGCCAGCAGCCCTGCTCCCGCGGGCCCCTACGAGCAGTACTTC.

The gene calls are TRBV20-1 and TRBJ2-1; 7 positions match TRBD2. The CDR3 has 15 amino acids. The J segment lost 0 bases and the V segment lost 3 bases, leaving 5 bases of the junction unmatched. Germline V lookup: CDR1 DFQATT, CDR2 SNEGSKA (reference sequence). CDR3 region: CSASRAGLSYNEQFF. The CDR3 DNA reads TGCAGTGCTAGCCGAGCGGGACTCTCCTACAATGAGCAGTTCTTC.

This clonotype has more than one count but fewer than ten. This chain connects TRBV9 to TRBJ1-1; D is perhaps TRBD1 (5 bases). Deletions cut 0 bases from V and 1 base from J, with 13 bases between. The CDR3 is 16 amino acids. Per the germline V gene, CDR1 is SGDLS and CDR2 is YYNGEE. DNA for the CDR3: TGTGCCAGCAGCGTAGGGGTGGGGCGGGGGAACACTGAAGCTTTCTTT. It is translated as CASSVGVGRGNTEAFF.

The chain uses TRBV5-1 and TRBJ1-1; a weak D match, TRBD1 (5 bases). CDR1 SGHRS and CDR2 YFSETQ come from the germline V gene. The CDR3 spans 14 residues. V lost 2 bases to trimming and J lost 5 bases, with 13 bases between them. The CDR3 loop is CASSFNWGRTEAFF. Written as DNA, the CDR3 is TGCGCCAGCAGCTTCAACTGGGGGAGGACTGAAGCTTTCTTT.

In regard to this clonotype: A much larger clone is a single base away; this may be a read error. This chain joins TRBV28 and TRBJ1-1; D gene unclear. The germline CDR1 and CDR2 sequences are MDHEN and SYDVKM. The CDR3 is made up of 13 amino acids. The CDR3 DNA sequence: TGTACCAGCAAGAGAGGGTTTGTCCCTGAAGCTTTCTTT. Its translation: CTSKRGFVPEAFF. Supplemented by reference TRBV28 and TRBJ1-1, the full variable domain reads DVKVTQSSRYLVKRTGEKVFLECVQDMDHENMFWYRQDPGLGLRLIYFSYDVKMKEKGDIPEGYSVSREKKERFSLILESASTNQTSMYLCTSKRGFVPEAFFGQGTRLTVV.

The chain has TRBV20-1 and TRBJ2-2, with TRBD2 matching 7 bases. V shed 6 bases and J 5 bases; nucleotides not matched to a gene: 6. This CDR3 has 13 residues. In germline, CDR1 is DFQATT, CDR2 SNEGSKA (reference sequence). CDR3 sequence reads: CSALWGGTGELFF. CDR3 DNA sequence: TGCAGTGCCCTTTGGGGGGGAACCGGGGAGCTGTTTTTT.

V and J are TRBV12-3 or TRBV12-4 and TRBJ2-1, with 7 bases aligning to TRBD2. V lost 5 bases and J lost 2; bases outside the gene matches: 6. The length of the CDR3 is 15 residues. Here the CDR3 DNA reads TGTGCCAGCAGTGTTCGACTAGCAGCCTACAATGAGCAGTTCTTC. It yields the protein CASSVRLAAYNEQFF.

This clonotype was counted between two and nine times. The chain links TRBV2 to TRBJ2-3; D call uncertain. CDR3 length: 13 residues. Trimming pared 7 bases from V and 5 bases from J, leaving 13 bases between. Looked up from germline, CDR1 is SNHLY and CDR2 is FYNNEI. The CDR3 nucleotides read TGTGCCAGCATCTCCGGCGCCAGAGATACGCAGTATTTT. Amino acid sequence: CASISGARDTQYF.

The chain links TRBV6-5 to TRBJ1-1; 8 positions agree with TRBD1. Germline V gene lookup returns CDR1 MNHEY and CDR2 SVGAGI. The trim removed 7 bases at V and 4 bases at J, leaving 5 bases unmatched. CDR3 length: 13 amino acids. As DNA, the CDR3 is TGTGCCAGCACCAGGACAGGGTTCACTGAAGCTTTCTTT. Residues: CASTRTGFTEAFF.

This sequence joins TRBV5-6 and TRBJ2-2; TRBD2 matches 10 bases. The CDR3 runs to 15 residues. V trimming: 9 bases; J trimming: 4 bases; junction bases outside the gene matches: 9. Germline values: CDR1 SGHDT, CDR2 YYEEEE. The DNA for the CDR3 is TGTGCCACCGGTAGCGGGGGGCTGCCCACCGGGGAGCTGTTTTTT. It yields the protein CATGSGGLPTGELFF.

This clonotype was seen ten or more times. The chain uses TRBV7-9 and TRBJ2-7; 8 bases line up with TRBD1. This CDR3 spans 17 amino acids. Germline lookup yields CDR1 SEHNR and CDR2 FQNEAQ (reference sequence). After removal of 4 bases from V and 0 bases from J, the junction contained 11 bases not matched to a gene. CDR3 nucleotide sequence: TGTGCCAGCAGCTCCTCGTTTACGGGACAGGTCTCCTACGAGCAGTACTTC. Its translation is CASSSSFTGQVSYEQYF.

J is TRBJ1-1 and V is TRBV20-1; a possible D gene is TRBD1 (5 bases). CDR3 length: 16 residues. CDR1 and CDR2 (germline): DFQATT, SNEGSKA (reference sequence). V lost 6 bases, J lost 1 base, and 21 bases lay in between. This chain's CDR3 is CSAPGERGGGNTEAFF. DNA of the CDR3: TGCAGTGCCCCGGGAGAGAGGGGCGGGGGGAACACTGAAGCTTTCTTT.

This clonotype has more than one count but fewer than ten. The J gene is TRBJ2-3, the V gene TRBV5-6; TRBD2 agrees at 10 bases. The CDR3 totals 15 residues. The germline V gene has CDR1 SGHDT and CDR2 YYEEEE. J gave up 6 bases and V 4 bases, and 8 bases lay outside the gene matches. Written as DNA, the CDR3 is TGTGCCAGCAGCCCTTTAGCGGGGGGCTATGATACGCAGTATTTT. The encoded protein is CASSPLAGGYDTQYF.

This clonotype was seen many times. The chain is built from TRBV11-2 and TRBJ2-7, with a weak D call TRBD2 (5 bases). CDR1 is SGHAT and CDR2 is FQNNGV in the germline V gene. This CDR3 is 13 amino acids long. V was pared by 2 bases and J by 5 bases, with 10 bases between. CDR3 loop: CASSLTGKDEQYF. In nucleotides, the CDR3 is TGTGCCAGCAGCTTAACGGGGAAAGACGAGCAGTACTTC.

This clonotype was detected ten times or more. J is TRBJ2-7 and V is TRBV4-1, with unresolved D. Germline V CDR1 and CDR2: MGHRA, YSYEKL. This CDR3 spans 14 amino acids. V shed 0 bases and J shed 6 bases, with 12 bases lying between them. For the CDR3, the DNA is TGCGCCAGCAGCCAAGACCGACGGCCTACCGAGCAGTACTTC. Encoded protein: CASSQDRRPTEQYF.

The J gene is TRBJ1-3, the V gene TRBV2; D not certain. The CDR3 extends over 14 amino acids. V lost 2 bases to trimming and J lost 1 base, with 6 bases between them. Germline V gene data show CDR1 as SNHLY and CDR2 as FYNNEI. Written as DNA, the CDR3 is TGTGCCAGCAGTGAACCGAGGTCTGGAAACACCATATATTTT. This gives the protein CASSEPRSGNTIYF.